Listed here are 8 T cell receptor beta chains from one sample, sequenced in a study of CD8 T cells in Susac syndrome. The authors reverse transcribed roughly 0.5 to 1 ug RNA with random hexamers. TCRdb redid the calling of the immunoSEQ multiplex PCR reads with MiXCR, one entry per CDR3 protein. The table includes about 190,000 distinct CDR3 sequences, roughly 94% detected once. Sequencing was done on a sample of CD4+ T cells from PBMCs. All receptors come from a human donor in good health.

The chain recombines TRBV27 with TRBJ1-2, with D possibly matching TRBD1 (5 bases). Trimming cost V 5 bases and J 6 bases, with 16 bases left between them. Germline V gives CDR1 MNHEY, CDR2 SMNVEV (reference sequence). The CDR3 extends over 14 amino acids. The CDR3 DNA is TGTGCCAGCAGTCTTAGGAGGGGCTCGGATGGCTACACCTTC. Protein: CASSLRRGSDGYTF.

V usage is TRBV9 and J usage is TRBJ1-1; tentative D call: TRBD1 (5 bases). The V gene lost 4 bases and the J gene lost 11 bases, with 15 bases spanning the gap. The CDR3 length is 12 residues. The germline CDR1 and CDR2 sequences are SGDLS and YYNGEE. CDR3 residues: CASSPPEGPAFF. The DNA of the CDR3 is TGTGCCAGCAGCCCACCTGAGGGGCCCGCTTTCTTT.

This clonotype was counted a single time. The J gene is TRBJ2-7, the V gene TRBV20-1, with D hard to call. The length of the CDR3 is 15 residues. The germline CDR1 and CDR2 sequences are DFQATT and SNEGSKA (reference sequence). V dropped 5 bases and J dropped 0 bases, with 17 bases sitting between them. CDR3 DNA sequence: TGCAGTGCTTCCGACCTCGAGAAGGGCTCCTACGAGCAGTACTTC. It codes for CSASDLEKGSYEQYF.

This rearrangement joins TRBV6-5 to TRBJ1-5; no definite D call. This CDR3 contains 13 residues. Germline values: CDR1 MNHEY, CDR2 SVGAGI. Trimming left V 2 bases short and J 5 bases short, with 7 bases between. The CDR3 spells CASSYSTHQPQHF. The CDR3, as DNA: TGTGCCAGCAGTTACAGCACCCATCAGCCCCAGCATTTT.

This chain links TRBV7-9 with TRBJ2-1; no reliable D call. The CDR3 is 12 amino acids. With 2 bases removed from V and 10 bases from J, the gap between germline ends came to 9 bases. CDR1 and CDR2 from the germline V gene are SEHNR and FQNEAQ (reference sequence). CDR3 nucleotides: TGTGCCAGCAGCTTAATGGCTTCGGAGCAGTTCTTC. Protein sequence: CASSLMASEQFF.

This rearrangement joins TRBV12-3 or TRBV12-4 to TRBJ2-6; maybe TRBD1 (5 bases). This CDR3 spans 15 amino acids. V was clipped by 6 bases and J by 2 bases, with 11 bases between them. CDR3: CASSIQGTGANVLTF. The CDR3 DNA is TGTGCCAGCAGCATTCAGGGAACTGGGGCCAACGTCCTGACTTTC.

This chain connects TRBV7-8 to TRBJ2-3, with a tentative D call TRBD1 (6 bases). CDR3 length: 13 residues. Germline values: CDR1 SGHVS, CDR2 FQNEAQ. The CDR3 is CAVGGQRPDTQYF. CDR3 sequence (DNA): TGTGCAGTTGGAGGACAGCGCCCAGATACGCAGTATTTT.

This rearrangement joins TRBV3-1 to TRBJ2-4, with 12 bases fitting TRBD2. CDR1 LGHDT and CDR2 YNNKEL come from the germline V gene (reference sequence). With V trimmed by 1 base and J by 7 bases, 2 bases remained unmatched. The CDR3 consists of 15 residues. The CDR3 sequence: CASSQGLAGVNIQYF. DNA of the CDR3: TGTGCCAGCAGCCAAGGACTAGCGGGAGTCAACATTCAGTACTTC.